One and the same sample provided the 30 T cell receptor beta chains below, sequenced in a study of blood T cells in healthy people across ages. It was with a sample-barcoded 5' primer and a J-beta primer mix that a second PCR of roughly 7 to 12 cycles was run. One entry per CDR3 protein results from TCRdb running MiXCR on the 5' RACE reads. The sample has 1.4 million to 1.5 million distinct CDR3 sequences, 42% seen once; the top ten hold approximately 7.9%. The source material was blood. All receptors come from a woman between 18 and 29 years old in good health.

The V call is TRBV20-1, the J call TRBJ2-1; the D is unclear. Germline V CDR1 and CDR2: DFQATT, SNEGSKA (reference sequence). This CDR3 has 12 amino acids. V dropped 0 bases and J dropped 5 bases, with 5 bases sitting between them. CDR3 DNA sequence: TGCAGTGCTAGAGATGACAACAATGAGCAGTTCTTC. Its protein product is CSARDDNNEQFF.

Of note for this clonotype: The junction and the germline gene differ at one end; a read error may be behind it. The chain links TRBV7-4 to TRBJ1-2, with D possibly being TRBD1 (5 bases). CDR3 length: 15 residues. Germline V lookup: CDR1 SGHVT, CDR2 SQSDAQ. This chain's CDR3 is CDVDSPTLLNYGHTF. The CDR3 DNA reads as TGTGATGTTGACAGTCCCACTCTACTTAACTATGGCCACACCTTC.

The V and J genes are TRBV6-5 and TRBJ2-2; D unresolved. Trimming shortened V by 4 bases and J by 1 base, and 7 bases separated the two germline ends. Germline CDR1 is MNHEY and CDR2 is SVGAGI. The CDR3 consists of 14 residues. This chain's CDR3 is CASSWAENTGELFF. The CDR3 bases are TGTGCCAGCAGTTGGGCGGAGAACACCGGGGAGCTGTTTTTT.

This clonotype was observed once. The CDR3 region has the DNA TGTGCCAGCAGTGAATCGGTCACAACTAACTATGGCTACACCTTC. Translating gives CASSESVTTNYGYTF. The chain recombines TRBV25-1 with TRBJ1-2; no clear D gene. Per the germline V gene, CDR1 is MGHDK and CDR2 is SYGVNS. V was trimmed by 1 base and J by 0 bases, leaving 9 bases between them. The CDR3 has 15 amino acids.

This clonotype was found a few times. The chain links TRBV6-1 to TRBJ1-1, with D uncertain. V lost 7 bases to trimming and J lost 11 bases, with 5 bases between them. There are 8 residues in the CDR3. CDR1 is MNHNS, CDR2 SASEGT, per germline. CDR3 coding DNA: TGTGCCAGCAATCGGGCTTTCTTT. Translation gives CASNRAFF.

J is TRBJ1-2 and V is TRBV10-3; D is undetermined. This CDR3 is 16 amino acids long. Trimming cost V 0 bases and J 0 bases, with 11 bases left between them. CDR1 and CDR2 from the germline V gene are ENHRY and SYGVKD. The CDR3 coding sequence is TGTGCCATCAGTGAGTCAACCGGGATCTCTAACTATGGCTACACCTTC. Translation gives CAISESTGISNYGYTF.

This chain links TRBV6-1 with TRBJ2-2; no clear D. The germline gives CDR1 MNHNS, CDR2 SASEGT. This CDR3 has 15 residues. V lost 5 bases, J lost 2 bases, and 12 bases lay in between. CDR3 sequence (DNA): TGTGCCAGCAGTCAAATGGGTCCAAACACCGGGGAGCTGTTTTTT. Protein sequence: CASSQMGPNTGELFF.

The V gene is TRBV6-5, the J gene TRBJ2-2; no firm D call. CDR3 length: 16 residues. Germline V gives CDR1 MNHEY, CDR2 SVGAGI. The V end lost 0 bases, the J end lost 2 bases, and 10 bases lay between the germline ends. The CDR3 protein is CASSYSGRSNTGELFF. In DNA, the CDR3 is TGTGCCAGCAGTTACTCCGGCAGGTCCAACACCGGGGAGCTGTTTTTT.

V usage is TRBV6-2 or TRBV6-3 and J usage is TRBJ2-7; D remains unclear. The germline V gene has CDR1 MNHEY and CDR2 SVGEGT. There are 14 residues in the CDR3. V was cut by 6 bases and J by 4 bases, with 16 bases left in between. The CDR3 region has the DNA TGTGCCAGCAGCCCGAGGTTTTTGGGGTACGAGCAGTACTTC. Encoded protein: CASSPRFLGYEQYF.

This clonotype was detected only a few times. This rearrangement joins TRBV27 to TRBJ2-7; D is perhaps TRBD2 (6 bases). Germline CDR1 and CDR2: MNHEY and SMNVEV (reference sequence). There are 15 residues in the CDR3. Trimming removed 3 bases at V and 3 bases at J, with 15 bases between. This CDR3 reads CASSLKGTLDYEQYF. In nucleotides, the CDR3 is TGTGCCAGCAGTTTGAAAGGGACTTTGGACTACGAGCAGTACTTC.

This clonotype was detected once. One end of the junction varies from germline; a read error may be responsible. The rearrangement links TRBV6-2 or TRBV6-3 to TRBJ1-2; TRBD1 matches 9 bases. The CDR3 is 15 residues long. Germline CDR1 and CDR2: MNHEY and SVGEGT. CDR3 in amino acids: CVSSYGTGKDYGYTF. CDR3 coding DNA: TGTGTCAGCAGTTACGGGACAGGGAAAGACTATGGCTACACCTTC.

The V gene is TRBV20-1, the J gene TRBJ2-7; maybe TRBD2 (6 bases). Germline-derived CDR1 and CDR2 are DFQATT and SNEGSKA (reference sequence). The CDR3 totals 13 residues. V shed 3 bases and J shed 2 bases, with 11 bases lying between them. For the CDR3, the DNA is TGCAGTGCTAGTGGCGGGGACGCCTACGAGCAGTACTTC. It yields the protein CSASGGDAYEQYF.

The V gene is TRBV5-1, the J gene TRBJ2-3, with 8 bases aligning to TRBD1. The length of the CDR3 is 15 residues. From germline, CDR1 is SGHRS and CDR2 YFSETQ. The trim removed 4 bases at V and 0 bases at J, leaving 4 bases unmatched. The DNA of the CDR3 is TGCGCCAGCAGCCCACAGGGGGTTAGCACAGATACGCAGTATTTT. This codes for CASSPQGVSTDTQYF.

This clonotype was counted a few times. Possible read error: a much larger clone is one base away. The chain employs TRBV12-3 or TRBV12-4 and TRBJ2-3; 10 bases fit TRBD1. The CDR3 is 13 amino acids. V gave up 9 bases and J gave up 3 bases; unmatched junction bases: 3. The DNA for the CDR3 is TGTGCCAGAAGGGGACAGGGGACAGATACGCAGTATTTT. Translation: CARRGQGTDTQYF.

Points on this clonotype: One end of the junction varies from germline; a read error may be responsible. This sequence joins TRBV5-1 and TRBJ1-5; D unclear. CDR1 SGHRS and CDR2 YFSETQ come from the germline V gene. The CDR3 contains 13 residues. CDR3 protein: CASSLGNREPQHF. For the CDR3, the DNA is TGTGCCAGCAGCTTGGGGAATAGGGAGCCCCAGCATTTT.

The rearrangement joins TRBV6-5 to TRBJ2-1, with 10 bases lining up with TRBD2. The J segment lost 9 bases and the V segment lost 2 bases, leaving 10 bases of the junction unmatched. CDR3 size: 16 residues. Germline-derived CDR1 and CDR2 are MNHEY and SVGAGI. The CDR3 spells CASSYSPAGGPSEQFF. The CDR3 DNA is TGTGCCAGCAGTTACAGTCCAGCGGGAGGGCCCAGTGAGCAGTTCTTC.

Only a few counts were recorded for this clonotype. The rearrangement links TRBV11-2 to TRBJ2-1; D is tentatively TRBD1 or TRBD2 (5 bases each). V was clipped by 5 bases and J by 10 bases, with 18 bases between them. The germline CDR1 and CDR2 sequences are SGHAT and FQNNGV. The CDR3 is 14 residues long. The CDR3 coding sequence is TGTGCCAGCAGCCGGGACCCGTCTTTAGGGGAGCAGTTCTTC. Protein sequence: CASSRDPSLGEQFF.

This clonotype was seen a handful of times. V usage is TRBV29-1 and J usage is TRBJ2-3; TRBD1 or TRBD2 may be the D gene (6 bases each). CDR3 length: 16 amino acids. Germline-derived CDR1 and CDR2 are SQVTM and ANQGSEA. Trimming shortened V by 7 bases and J by 0 bases, and 20 bases separated the two germline ends. DNA of the CDR3: TGCAGCGCATCCAGGGGAATACGGGAGAGCACAGATACGCAGTATTTT. Translated: CSASRGIRESTDTQYF.

This chain links TRBV6-5 with TRBJ2-1; 9 bases fit TRBD2. Germline V gene data show CDR1 as MNHEY and CDR2 as SVGAGI. Trimming removed 0 bases from V and 7 bases from J; junction bases left unmatched: 4. This CDR3 region has 15 residues. CDR3 amino acids: CASSYSGSGRNEQFF. In DNA form, the CDR3 reads TGTGCCAGCAGTTACTCGGGTAGCGGGAGAAATGAGCAGTTCTTC.

V gene TRBV3-1 combines with J gene TRBJ1-2, with TRBD1 identical over 8 bases. From germline, CDR1 is LGHDT and CDR2 YNNKEL (reference sequence). This CDR3 has 13 residues. V shed 5 bases, J shed 8 bases, and the junction held 7 bases outside the gene matches. CDR3 sequence reads: CASSDQGAKGYTF. The CDR3 region has the DNA TGTGCCAGCAGCGACCAGGGGGCGAAAGGCTACACCTTC.

This clonotype was seen only once. The chain employs TRBV5-4 and TRBJ2-5; 7 bases fit TRBD2. V gave up 3 bases and J gave up 11 bases; unmatched junction bases: 16. The CDR3 length is 15 residues. Germline lookup yields CDR1 SGHNT and CDR2 YYREEE (reference sequence). CDR3 loop: CASSSSGTGGGVQYF. CDR3 DNA: TGTGCCAGCAGCTCTTCCGGGACTGGGGGAGGGGTGCAGTACTTC.

This clonotype showed up just a few times. The chain uses TRBV27 and TRBJ1-4; D is possibly TRBD1 (5 bases). The CDR3 sequence is 15 residues long. Trimming stripped 4 bases from V and 5 bases from J, with 14 bases between. Germline assignment: CDR1 MNHEY and CDR2 SMNVEV (reference sequence). As DNA, the CDR3 is TGTGCCAGCAGTTGGGGACCTCTTGGGAATGAAAAACTGTTTTTT. It translates to CASSWGPLGNEKLFF. Supplemented by reference TRBV27 and TRBJ1-4, the full variable domain reads EAQVTQNPRYLITVTGKKLTVTCSQNMNHEYMSWYRQDPGLGLRQIYYSMNVEVTDKGDVPEGYKVSRKEKRNFPLILESPSPNQTSLYFCASSWGPLGNEKLFFGSGTQLSVL.

This clonotype was observed once. This chain connects TRBV30 to TRBJ1-2; D is unresolved. The germline CDR1 and CDR2 sequences are GTSNPN and SVGIG (reference sequence). This CDR3 region has 12 residues. Trimming removed 0 bases from V and 8 bases from J, with 10 bases in between. CDR3 in amino acids: CAWSVLGGGYTF. The CDR3 DNA follows: TGTGCCTGGAGTGTCCTAGGAGGAGGCTACACCTTC.

The V call is TRBV7-2, the J call TRBJ2-2, with 7 positions matching TRBD2. V shed 5 bases, J shed 5 bases, and the junction held 11 bases outside the gene matches. This CDR3 is built from 16 residues. From germline, CDR1 is SGHTA and CDR2 FQGNSA. The chain's CDR3 is CASSHGGRGETGELFF. CDR3 in DNA: TGTGCCAGCAGCCACGGGGGGAGGGGTGAGACCGGGGAGCTGTTTTTT.

The rearrangement links TRBV5-6 to TRBJ1-2, with no clear D. V was trimmed by 0 bases and J by 6 bases, leaving 12 bases between them. CDR3 length: 14 amino acids. Germline CDR1 reads SGHDT; CDR2 reads YYEEEE. This chain's CDR3 is CASSLVAARDGYTF. CDR3 sequence (DNA): TGTGCCAGCAGCTTGGTGGCAGCTAGGGATGGCTACACCTTC.

On this clonotype itself: One end of the junction is discordant with germline, which a read error may explain. The rearrangement joins TRBV24-1 to TRBJ2-5; D gene unclear. Germline V gives CDR1 KGHDR, CDR2 SFDVKD. This CDR3 comprises 13 residues. CDR3 sequence reads: CASSDSSKETQYF. The DNA of the CDR3 is TGTGCCAGCAGTGATTCTTCTAAAGAGACCCAGTACTTC.

For this clonotype: One end of the junction is discordant with germline, which a read error may explain. The gene calls are TRBV12-3 or TRBV12-4 and TRBJ2-1; tentatively, D is TRBD2 (7 bases). The CDR3 totals 15 residues. The CDR3 nucleotides read TGTGCCAGCAGCTTAGTGGGGGGGGCCACCGGTGAGCAGTTCTTC. Translation: CASSLVGGATGEQFF.

The chain is built from TRBV20-1 and TRBJ2-1, with TRBD1 matching 7 bases. Germline assignment: CDR1 DFQATT and CDR2 SNEGSKA (reference sequence). The CDR3 runs 14 residues. Unmatched junction bases numbered 8, after V lost 1 base and J lost 8 bases. CDR3 bases: TGCAGTGCTAGAGCCACCGGGACAGCGGATGAGCAGTTCTTC. It encodes CSARATGTADEQFF.

The chain couples TRBV28 to TRBJ1-5; D possibly corresponds to TRBD1 (5 bases). Trimming removed 1 base from V and 7 bases from J, with 14 bases in between. The CDR3 contains 15 residues. Germline V gene sequence: CDR1 MDHEN, CDR2 SYDVKM. The CDR3 protein is CASSLSSGMDQPQHF. The CDR3 DNA sequence: TGTGCCAGCAGTTTATCATCAGGGATGGACCAGCCCCAGCATTTT.

The rearrangement uses TRBV7-9 and TRBJ2-1; TRBD2 aligns across 9 bases. CDR3 length: 14 residues. With V trimmed by 1 base and J by 13 bases, 8 bases remained unmatched. CDR1 and CDR2 from the germline V gene are SEHNR and FQNEAQ (reference sequence). This CDR3 is CASSLGLAESFQFF. As DNA, the CDR3 is TGTGCCAGCAGCTTAGGACTAGCGGAAAGTTTCCAGTTCTTC.